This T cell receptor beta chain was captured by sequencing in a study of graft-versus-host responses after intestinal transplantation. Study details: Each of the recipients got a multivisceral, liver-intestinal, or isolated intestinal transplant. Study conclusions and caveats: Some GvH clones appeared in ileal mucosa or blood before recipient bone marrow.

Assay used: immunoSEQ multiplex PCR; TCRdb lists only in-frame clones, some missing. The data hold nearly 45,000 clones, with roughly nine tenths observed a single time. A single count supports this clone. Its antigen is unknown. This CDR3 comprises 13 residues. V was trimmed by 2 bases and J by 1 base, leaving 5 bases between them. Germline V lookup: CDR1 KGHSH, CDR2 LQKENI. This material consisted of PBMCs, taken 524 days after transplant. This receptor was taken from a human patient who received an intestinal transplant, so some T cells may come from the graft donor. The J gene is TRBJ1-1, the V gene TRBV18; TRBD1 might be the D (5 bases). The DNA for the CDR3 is TGTGCCAGCTCACCAACAGGGAACACTGAAGCTTTCTTT. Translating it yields CASSPTGNTEAFF.